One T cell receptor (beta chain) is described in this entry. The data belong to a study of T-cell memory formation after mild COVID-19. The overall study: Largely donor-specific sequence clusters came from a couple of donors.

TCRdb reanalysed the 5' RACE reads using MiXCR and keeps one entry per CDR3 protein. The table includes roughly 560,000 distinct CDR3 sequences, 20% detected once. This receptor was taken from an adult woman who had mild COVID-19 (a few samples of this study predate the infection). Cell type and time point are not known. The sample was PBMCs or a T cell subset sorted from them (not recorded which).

CDR3 DNA sequence: TGTGCCAGCAGGAGGGGGACAGGCACAGATACGCAGTATTTT. Protein sequence: CASRRGTGTDTQYF. V and J are TRBV25-1 and TRBJ2-3; 7 bases match TRBD1. This CDR3 contains 14 residues. Trimming took 6 bases from V and 1 from J; bases not matched to a gene: 4. Per the germline V gene, CDR1 is MGHDK and CDR2 is SYGVNS.